The clone carrying this TCR beta chain has a count of ten or more. The record originates from a study of early T cells in non-severe SARS-CoV-2 infection. TCRdb called the 5' RACE reads again in MiXCR, with one record for every CDR3 protein. The sample shows 45,000 to 55,000 distinct CDR3 sequences, more than 6.5% of them seen only once. This CDR3 spans 13 amino acids. V lost 4 bases to trimming and J lost 0 bases, with 5 bases between them. Germline values: CDR1 SGHDN, CDR2 FVKESK. The sequence was collected from an adult who was a healthcare worker with PCR-confirmed SARS-CoV-2 infection or an uninfected control (not recorded which). The specimen sequenced was whole blood. The chain has TRBV14 and TRBJ2-3; D is perhaps TRBD2 (5 bases). Written as DNA, the CDR3 is TGTGCCAGCAGCCCGGGGAGCACAGATACGCAGTATTTT. Its protein product is CASSPGSTDTQYF.